Included here is one T cell receptor beta chain sequence, with context. This clonotype came up a few times. The antigen this receptor binds is unknown. Base qualities are not recorded, but no much larger clone differs from it by a single base. Library generation was performed with 5' RACE. Sequenced using an Illumina HiSeq 2000. A universal primer binding site was added through template switching, and the final cDNA carried a unique molecular identifier so that TCR cDNA molecules could be counted accurately. Specific primers in the conserved constant-segment region were used to synthesize first-strand cDNA for the TCR alpha and beta chains. Each cDNA library was double barcoded, with a SMART-Mk sample barcode plus Illumina barcodes, to control for contamination. TruSeq adapter sequences and Illumina sample barcodes were added in two successive PCR steps. The Illumina HiSeq platform was used with custom primers to sequence TCR alpha and beta cDNA libraries. On the authors' methods: MiGEC was used to process raw reads and extract unique molecular identifiers, and MiXCR was used to find CDR3 positions. Recombination models were inferred per individual with the repgenHMM and IGoR tools using an EM algorithm. The analysis of shared clonotypes was done with the tcR package in R, with sharing normalized by the product of cloneset sizes. To study raw recombination free of thymic and clonal selection effects, out-of-frame nonproductive sequences were analyzed. The raw public data were reprocessed by TCRdb itself: fastp quality trimming at Q25, MiXCR clonotype calling, in-frame beta chains only. Each entry is one CDR3 protein sequence, shown with its most common DNA and genes. These V and J calls are TCRdb output, not the study's own analysis. In this sample the table shows hundreds of thousands of distinct CDR3 sequences, roughly 6% of which occur a single time. The ten most abundant clones make up 1.5% to 2% of the sample.

The CDR3 spans 19 residues, from the cysteine through the phenylalanine. Just CDR3 DNA is preserved here, 57 bases in frame from base 1. The germline V gene encodes CDR1 LNHDA and CDR2 SQIVND (reference sequence). V drops 4 bases and J drops 0 bases, leaving 24 bases in between. The data stem from a study of identical twins (dated by TCRdb to about 2016). Some background on the complete study: The study deep-sequenced TCR alpha and beta repertoires from monozygotic twins, unrelated adults of various ages and cord blood to test whether fetal clonotypes persist. To rule out contamination, the twin experiments were replicated at different times with different library preparation protocols.

Every donor in the study was a healthy Caucasian. The study also sequenced three unrelated non-twin adults: a male aged 18 to 29, a male aged 50 to 59 and a female aged 50 to 59. Miltenyi CD45RO+ enrichment and human naive T-cell isolation kits were used to isolate memory (CD45RO+) and naive T cells from PBMC. Broader findings and caveats from the paper: Invariant T cells such as MAIT and iNKT could partly confound zero-insertion analyses, although diverse VJ usage argued against such confounding for most clonotypes. Abundant cord blood beta clonotypes had fewer insertions, young adult naive repertoires showed a similar but weaker trend, and memory repertoires showed no such trend. Conclusions relied on cross-sectional statistical analysis, since the same donors could not be followed over many years. Out-of-frame TCR alpha sequences shared between twins showed an excess of low generation-probability sequences compared with coincidental sharing between unrelated individuals. Excess twin sharing in beta out-of-frame sequences was weaker because fewer shared sequences lowered the signal-to-noise ratio. In monozygotic twins, recombination models systematically underestimated out-of-frame TCR alpha sharing, but the models matched the sharing seen between unrelated individuals.

The chain is made from TRBV19 and TRBJ1-1, with TRBD1 perhaps the D gene, on 6 matching bases. Sequenced sample: naive T cells sorted from blood. Interpreted using the paper, the cell subset or site label stands for: cells isolated with a human naive T-cell isolation kit. The TCR sequence derives from a man in his late teens or twenties in good health. CDR3 region: CASSRGGIGPRGMNTEAFF. In nucleotide form, the sequence is TGTGCCAGTAGTAGAGGCGGCATCGGACCGAGGGGGATGAACACTGAAGCTTTCTTT.